This record looks at one TCR beta chain sequence and its context. Its antigen is as yet unknown. The CDR3 runs 13 residues. CDR1 and CDR2 (germline): MNHEY, SVGAGI. With 4 bases removed from V and 4 bases from J, the gap between germline ends came to 9 bases. The sample is drawn from a study of brain metastases from non-small cell lung cancer. Study-level results: Metastases had sparse T cells but largely shared repertoires with primaries. Compared with their matched primary tumors, roughly 60% of brain metastases showed expanded T-cell clones. Fewer infiltrating T cells were found in brain metastases than primaries.

Sequencing was performed with immunoSEQ multiplex PCR; in TCRdb, only in-frame clones are kept and a portion is missing. Counted here are some 1,200 clones, 83% occurring once; the ten biggest clones make up 10% to 15%. Sequencing used tissue from a brain metastasis. The chain uses TRBV6-5 and TRBJ2-3; D tentatively fits TRBD1 or TRBD2 (5 bases each). The clonotype comes from a donor at least 40 years old with non-small cell lung cancer. CDR3 coding DNA: TGTGCCAGCAGTTTACAGGAGGCAGATACGCAGTATTTT. It translates to CASSLQEADTQYF.